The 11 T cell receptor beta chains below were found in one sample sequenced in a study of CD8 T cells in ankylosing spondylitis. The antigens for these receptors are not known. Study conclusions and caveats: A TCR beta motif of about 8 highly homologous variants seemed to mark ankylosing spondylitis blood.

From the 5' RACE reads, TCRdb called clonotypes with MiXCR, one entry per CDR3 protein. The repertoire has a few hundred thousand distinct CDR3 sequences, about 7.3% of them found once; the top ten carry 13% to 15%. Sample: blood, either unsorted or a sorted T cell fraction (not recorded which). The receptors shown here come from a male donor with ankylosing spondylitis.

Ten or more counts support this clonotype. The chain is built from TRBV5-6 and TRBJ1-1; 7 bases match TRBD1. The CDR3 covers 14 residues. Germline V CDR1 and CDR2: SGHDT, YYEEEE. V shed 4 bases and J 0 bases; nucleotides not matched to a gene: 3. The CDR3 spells CASSLGQMNTEAFF. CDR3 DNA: TGTGCCAGCAGCCTGGGACAGATGAACACTGAAGCTTTCTTT.

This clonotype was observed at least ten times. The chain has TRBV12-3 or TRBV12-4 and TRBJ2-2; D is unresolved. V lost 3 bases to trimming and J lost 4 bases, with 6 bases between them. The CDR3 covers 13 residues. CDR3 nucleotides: TGTGCCAGCAGTTTCGGTGGCACCGGGGAGCTGTTTTTT. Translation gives CASSFGGTGELFF.

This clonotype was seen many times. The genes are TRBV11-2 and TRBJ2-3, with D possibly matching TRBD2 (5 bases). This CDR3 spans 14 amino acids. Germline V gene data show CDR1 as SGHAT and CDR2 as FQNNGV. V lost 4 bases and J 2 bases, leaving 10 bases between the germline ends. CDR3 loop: CASSSGLFTDTQYF. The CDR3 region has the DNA TGTGCCAGCAGCTCTGGACTCTTCACAGATACGCAGTATTTT.

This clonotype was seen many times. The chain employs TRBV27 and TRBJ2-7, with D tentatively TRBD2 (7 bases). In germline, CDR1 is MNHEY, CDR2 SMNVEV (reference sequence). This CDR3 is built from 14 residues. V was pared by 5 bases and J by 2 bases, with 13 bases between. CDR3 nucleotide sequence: TGTGCCAGCAGTGTAAGGGGGGGGGCCTACGAGCAGTACTTC. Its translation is CASSVRGGAYEQYF.

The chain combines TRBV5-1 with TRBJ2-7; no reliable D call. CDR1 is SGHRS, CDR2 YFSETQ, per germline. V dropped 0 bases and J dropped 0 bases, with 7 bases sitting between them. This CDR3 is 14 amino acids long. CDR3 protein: CASSLDASSYEQYF. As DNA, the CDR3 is TGCGCCAGCAGCTTGGATGCGAGCTCCTACGAGCAGTACTTC.

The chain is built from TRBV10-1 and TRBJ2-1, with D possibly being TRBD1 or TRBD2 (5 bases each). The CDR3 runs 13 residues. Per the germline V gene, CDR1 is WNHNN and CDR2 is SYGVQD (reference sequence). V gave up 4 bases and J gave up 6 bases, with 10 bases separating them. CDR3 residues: CASSASGTNEQFF. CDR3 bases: TGCGCCAGCAGTGCGAGTGGGACCAATGAGCAGTTCTTC.

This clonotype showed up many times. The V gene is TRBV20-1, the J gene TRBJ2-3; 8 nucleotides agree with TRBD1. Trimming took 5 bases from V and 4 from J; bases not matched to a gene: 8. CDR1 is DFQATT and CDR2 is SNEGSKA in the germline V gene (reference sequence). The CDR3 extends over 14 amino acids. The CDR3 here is CSAPDRGRSDTQYF. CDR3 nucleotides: TGCAGTGCTCCCGACAGGGGTCGGTCAGATACGCAGTATTTT.

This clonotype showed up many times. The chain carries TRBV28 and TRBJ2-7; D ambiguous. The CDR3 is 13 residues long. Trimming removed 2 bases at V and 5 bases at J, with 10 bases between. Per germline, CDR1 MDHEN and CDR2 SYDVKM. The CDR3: CASSLTLADEQYF. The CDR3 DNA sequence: TGTGCCAGCAGTTTAACCCTGGCGGACGAGCAGTACTTC. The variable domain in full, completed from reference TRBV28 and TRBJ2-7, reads DVKVTQSSRYLVKRTGEKVFLECVQDMDHENMFWYRQDPGLGLRLIYFSYDVKMKEKGDIPEGYSVSREKKERFSLILESASTNQTSMYLCASSLTLADEQYFGPGTRLTVT.

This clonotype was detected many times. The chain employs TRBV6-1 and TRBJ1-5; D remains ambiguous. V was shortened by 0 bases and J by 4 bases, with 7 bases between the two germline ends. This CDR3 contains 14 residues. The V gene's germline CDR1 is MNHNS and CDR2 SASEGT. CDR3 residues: CASSEAGINQPQHF. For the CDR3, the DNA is TGTGCCAGCAGTGAAGCAGGCATTAATCAGCCCCAGCATTTT.

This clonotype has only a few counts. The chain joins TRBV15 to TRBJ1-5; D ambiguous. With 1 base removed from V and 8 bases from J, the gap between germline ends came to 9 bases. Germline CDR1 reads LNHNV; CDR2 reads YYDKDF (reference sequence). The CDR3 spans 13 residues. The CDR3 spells CATSRVLSEPQHF. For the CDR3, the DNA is TGTGCCACCAGCAGAGTACTAAGTGAGCCCCAGCATTTT.

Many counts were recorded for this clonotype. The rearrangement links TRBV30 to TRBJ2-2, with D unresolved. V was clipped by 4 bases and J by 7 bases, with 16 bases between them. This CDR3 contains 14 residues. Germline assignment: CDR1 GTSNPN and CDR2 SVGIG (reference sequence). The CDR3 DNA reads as TGTGCCTGGAAGAGGAGTATGTATATCGGGGAGCTGTTTTTT. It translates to CAWKRSMYIGELFF.